The 6 T cell receptor beta chains in this list originate from one sample, sequenced in a study of blood T cell repertoires in COVID-19. The data were produced by immunoSEQ multiplex PCR, yet TCRdb's version contains in-frame clones alone and is incomplete. In the table there are approximately 90,000 clones, 75% to 90% of which are singletons. Material: peripheral blood. The source of these receptors is a man older than 75 with active or convalescent COVID-19.

The chain uses TRBV6-5 and TRBJ2-2, with a tentative D call TRBD2 (5 bases). Trimming pared 7 bases from V and 0 bases from J, leaving 9 bases between. Germline loops: CDR1 MNHEY, CDR2 SVGAGI. This CDR3 spans 14 amino acids. The DNA of the CDR3 is TGTGCCAGCAAAAGAGGGCCGAACACCGGGGAGCTGTTTTTT. Its translation: CASKRGPNTGELFF.

V usage is TRBV7-8 and J usage is TRBJ2-7; D is ambiguous. V lost 0 bases, J lost 1 base, and 4 bases lay in between. The CDR3 covers 13 residues. The germline V gene has CDR1 SGHVS and CDR2 FQNEAQ. DNA for the CDR3: TGTGCCAGCAGCTTAGCCCAGTCCTACGAGCAGTACTTC. Protein product: CASSLAQSYEQYF.

The V and J genes are TRBV5-1 and TRBJ2-2; D uncertain. The V end was cut by 0 bases, the J end by 0 bases, with 9 bases between. This CDR3 contains 16 residues. CDR1 and CDR2 from the germline V gene are SGHRS and YFSETQ. In DNA, the CDR3 is TGCGCCAGCAGCTTGGGGGCACGAACGAACACCGGGGAGCTGTTTTTT. Protein: CASSLGARTNTGELFF.

The chain uses TRBV10-3 and TRBJ2-3; D gene uncertain. The germline gives CDR1 ENHRY, CDR2 SYGVKD. CDR3 size: 13 residues. V was cut by 4 bases and J by 0 bases, with 5 bases left in between. CDR3 region: CAISVRSTDTQYF. CDR3 nucleotide sequence: TGTGCCATCAGTGTCCGGAGCACAGATACGCAGTATTTT.

This clone has only one observation. The chain joins TRBV5-8 to TRBJ1-5; TRBD1 is a possible D gene (5 bases). This CDR3 has 15 residues. CDR1 and CDR2 (germline): SGHTS, YDEGEE. Trimming pared 0 bases from V and 6 bases from J, leaving 13 bases between. Written as DNA, the CDR3 is TGTGCCAGCAGCTTGGACAAGGGACTCGGTCAGCCCCAGCATTTT. Translated, it gives CASSLDKGLGQPQHF.

This clone showed up just a few times. The chain's CDR3 is CASSQDGLAGLPAETQYF. The CDR3 DNA is TGCGCCAGCAGCCAAGATGGGCTAGCGGGATTGCCGGCGGAGACCCAGTACTTC. The chain has TRBV4-1 and TRBJ2-5; 9 nucleotides line up with TRBD2. The germline gives CDR1 MGHRA, CDR2 YSYEKL. The CDR3 has 18 residues. Germline trimming cut 0 bases from V and 5 bases from J; bases unmatched to any gene: 13.